This T cell receptor (beta chain) was sequenced for a study of T-cell reconstitution after alpha-beta-depleted transplantation in children (dated by TCRdb to the mid-2010s). In terms of the full investigation: T-cell immune reconstitution after TCRalphabeta/CD19-depleted allogeneic hematopoietic cell transplantation in children was quantitatively tracked in the study by means of TCR repertoire profiling. The research as a whole found: The high TCRbeta diversity at day 60 in some patients was ascribed to recipient T cells and intrathymic progenitors that had survived conditioning. Over subsequent months, a decline in hyperexpanded clone frequencies was noted, and after one year, T-cell counts and TCRbeta diversity were mostly ascribed to newly produced T cells. The apparently early alphabetaT-cell count recovery about two months after transplant was reportedly dependent on only several hundred rapidly expanded clones derived from non-depleted graft cells.

Library preparation was by PCR. TCRdb lists the instrument as Illumina HiSeq 2500. TCR libraries were prepared with molecular barcoding, using unique molecular identifiers to normalize TCRbeta repertoire quantification. TCRdb trimmed the raw reads at Q25, called clones with MiXCR and kept productive beta chains. Every distinct CDR3 protein forms one entry, paired with its most common genes and DNA. The table for this sample lists around 450,000 distinct CDR3 sequences; 43% of them were counted only once. The ten largest clones add up to about 30% of the sample. This clonotype was counted at least ten times. Its cognate antigen has yet to be identified. One base away there is no much larger clone; base qualities are not given. Including the terminal cysteine and phenylalanine, the CDR3 comprises 14 residues. The CDR3 DNA has 42 bases and is translated from base 1. V is shortened by 0 bases, J by 2 bases, and the region joining them spans 10 bases. The germline V gene (reference sequence) specifies DFQATT as CDR1 and SNEGSKA as CDR2.

Sample treatment or condition, as interpreted from the label and publication: allogeneic hematopoietic cell transplantation with graft depleted of TCRalphabeta T cells and CD19 B cells. The children who served as transplant recipients had been given grafts of TCRalphabeta/CD19-depleted allogeneic hematopoietic cells. The receptor comes from a girl aged 2 to 9 with aplastic anemia, due to receive a stem cell transplant. The specimen comprised PBMCs, sampled before TCRalphabeta/CD19-depleted stem cell transplant. This chain joins TRBV20-1 to TRBJ1-1, with the identity of the D gene unclear. The nucleotides read TGCAGTGCTAGAGATTGGGGAGGCAACACTGAAGCTTTCTTT. Its protein product is CSARDWGGNTEAFF.